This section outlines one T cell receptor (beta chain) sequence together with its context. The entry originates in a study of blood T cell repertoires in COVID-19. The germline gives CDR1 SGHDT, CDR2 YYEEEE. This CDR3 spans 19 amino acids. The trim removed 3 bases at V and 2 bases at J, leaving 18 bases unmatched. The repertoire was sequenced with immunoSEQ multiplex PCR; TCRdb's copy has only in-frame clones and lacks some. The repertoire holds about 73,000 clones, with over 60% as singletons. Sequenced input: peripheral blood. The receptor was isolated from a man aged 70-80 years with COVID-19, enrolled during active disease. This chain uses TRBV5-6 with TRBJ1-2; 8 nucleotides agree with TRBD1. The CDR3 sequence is CASSSGTGSISGRNYGYTF. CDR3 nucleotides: TGTGCCAGCAGCTCCGGGACAGGCAGTATCTCGGGGCGCAACTATGGCTACACCTTC.